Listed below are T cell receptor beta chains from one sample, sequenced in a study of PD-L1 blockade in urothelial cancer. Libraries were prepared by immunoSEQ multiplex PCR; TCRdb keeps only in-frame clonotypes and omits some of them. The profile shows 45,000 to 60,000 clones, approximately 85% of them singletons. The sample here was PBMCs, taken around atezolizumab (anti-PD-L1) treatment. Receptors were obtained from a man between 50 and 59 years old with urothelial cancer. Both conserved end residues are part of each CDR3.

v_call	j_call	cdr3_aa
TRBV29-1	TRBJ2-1	CSHRTSGHNEQFF
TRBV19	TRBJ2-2	CASSILTSENTGELFF
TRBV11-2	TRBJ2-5	CASSLSLGGQETQYF
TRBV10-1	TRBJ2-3	CASSLAELTDTQYF
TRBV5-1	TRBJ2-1	CASSLAAQNNEQFF
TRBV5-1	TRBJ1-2	CASSPGQDGYTF
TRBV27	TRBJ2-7	CASSHGAGVVTEQYF
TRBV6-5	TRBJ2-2	CASSYRTSGAGELFF
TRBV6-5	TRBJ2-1	CASAGGGEQFF
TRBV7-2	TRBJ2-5	CASSLYFQETQYF
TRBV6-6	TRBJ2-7	CAASSSGKSYEQYF
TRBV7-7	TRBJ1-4	CASSRGGTGEKLFF
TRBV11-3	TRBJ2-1	CASSPSPLAGENYNEQFF
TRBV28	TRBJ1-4	CASRNRGTSEKLFF
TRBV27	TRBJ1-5	CASSPSPAGVQPQHF
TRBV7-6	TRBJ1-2	CASSSGQGAAGYTF
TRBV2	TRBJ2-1	CASSQSGSSYNEQFF
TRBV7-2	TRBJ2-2	CASSLGGTGGTGELFF
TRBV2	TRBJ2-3	CASSVGQGNSLASTDTQYF
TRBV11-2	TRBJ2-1	CASSLADRGQGEQFF
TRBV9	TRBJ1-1	CASSVRTEMNTEAFF
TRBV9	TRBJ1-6	CASSVSGQGLRPLHF
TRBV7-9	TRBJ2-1	CASSLAAGANEQFF
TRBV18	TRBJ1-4	CASSREQVMGEKLFF
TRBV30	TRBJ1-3	CAFKIHLSGNTIYF
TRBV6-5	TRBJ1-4	CASTQGRRGPEKLFF
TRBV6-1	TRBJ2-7	CASSDYQREGRHEQYF
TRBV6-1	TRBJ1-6	CASRYTGSPLHF
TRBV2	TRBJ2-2	CASRPGFGNTGELFF
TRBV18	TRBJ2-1	CASSRSPGLASDEQFF
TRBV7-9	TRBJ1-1	CASSQGPREAFF
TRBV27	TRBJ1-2	CASSLSGRGWDGYTF
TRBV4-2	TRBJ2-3	CASSSSGGATDTQYF
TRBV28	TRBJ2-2	CASFYDNTGELFF
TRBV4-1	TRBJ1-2	CASSQDLREGGYTF
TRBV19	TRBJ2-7	CASSPWVGPGEQYF
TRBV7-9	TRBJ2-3	CASSSNWGQGLGDTQYF
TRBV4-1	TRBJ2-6	CASSQLAGSSGANVLTF
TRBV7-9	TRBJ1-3	CASTGGDGGGNTIYF
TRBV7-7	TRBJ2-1	CASSPAGGRGNEQFF
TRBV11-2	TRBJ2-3	CASSRQGAKGTQYF
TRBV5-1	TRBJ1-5	CASSLAGTANQPQHF
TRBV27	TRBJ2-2	CASRLGSPGTGELFF
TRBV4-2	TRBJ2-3	CASSQERTLGLANTDTQYF
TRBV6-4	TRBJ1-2	CASSDGLLNYGYTF